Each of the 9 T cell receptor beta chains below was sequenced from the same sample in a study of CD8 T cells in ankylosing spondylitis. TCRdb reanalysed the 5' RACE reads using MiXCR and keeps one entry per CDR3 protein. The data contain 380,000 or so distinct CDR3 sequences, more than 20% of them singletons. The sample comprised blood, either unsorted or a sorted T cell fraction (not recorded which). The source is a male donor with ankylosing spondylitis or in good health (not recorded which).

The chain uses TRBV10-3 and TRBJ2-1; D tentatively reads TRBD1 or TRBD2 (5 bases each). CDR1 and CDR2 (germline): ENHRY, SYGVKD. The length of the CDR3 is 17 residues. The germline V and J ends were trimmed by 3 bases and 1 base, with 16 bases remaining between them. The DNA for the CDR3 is TGTGCCATCAGTGACCCAAGGGGCGGGCCTTCCTACAATGAGCAGTTCTTC. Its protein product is CAISDPRGGPSYNEQFF.

The chain's CDR3 is CASRGPTSYEQYF. In DNA, the CDR3 is TGTGCCAGCAGGGGCCCCACCTCCTACGAGCAGTACTTC. This rearrangement joins TRBV2 to TRBJ2-7; no clear D gene. Looked up from germline, CDR1 is SNHLY and CDR2 is FYNNEI. Trimming stripped 6 bases from V and 0 bases from J, with 9 bases between. CDR3 length: 13 residues.

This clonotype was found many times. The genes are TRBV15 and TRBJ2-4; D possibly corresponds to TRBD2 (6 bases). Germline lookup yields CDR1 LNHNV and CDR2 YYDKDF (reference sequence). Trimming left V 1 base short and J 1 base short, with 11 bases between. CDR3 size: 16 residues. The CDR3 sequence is CATSRVTEGAKNIQYF. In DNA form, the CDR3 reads TGTGCCACCAGCAGAGTCACGGAGGGGGCCAAAAACATTCAGTACTTC.

CDR3 nucleotide sequence: TGTGCCATCAGTGACCTCGACAGGGCCGGAGAGACCCAGTACTTC. Amino acid sequence: CAISDLDRAGETQYF. The rearrangement uses TRBV10-3 and TRBJ2-5, with 7 positions matching TRBD1. With V trimmed by 3 bases and J by 4 bases, 8 bases remained unmatched. This CDR3 region has 15 residues. The germline V gene has CDR1 ENHRY and CDR2 SYGVKD.

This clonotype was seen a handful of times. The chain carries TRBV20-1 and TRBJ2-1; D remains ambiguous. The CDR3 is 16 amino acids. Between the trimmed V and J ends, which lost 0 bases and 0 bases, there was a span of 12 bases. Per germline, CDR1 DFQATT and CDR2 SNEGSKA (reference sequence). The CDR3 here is CSARETLKPSYNEQFF. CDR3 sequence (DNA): TGCAGTGCTAGAGAGACACTGAAGCCCTCCTACAATGAGCAGTTCTTC.

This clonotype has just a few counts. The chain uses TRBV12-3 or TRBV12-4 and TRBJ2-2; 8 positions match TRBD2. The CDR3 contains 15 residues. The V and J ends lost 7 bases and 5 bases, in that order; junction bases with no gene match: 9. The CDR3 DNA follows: TGTGCCAGCACCCGGACTAGCTTGTATACCGGGGAGCTGTTTTTT. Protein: CASTRTSLYTGELFF.

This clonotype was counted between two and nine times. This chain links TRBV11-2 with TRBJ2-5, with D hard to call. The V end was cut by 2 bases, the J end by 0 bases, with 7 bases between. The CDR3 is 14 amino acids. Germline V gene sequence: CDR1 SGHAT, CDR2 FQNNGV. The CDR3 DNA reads TGTGCCAGCAGCTTATTGGCAAACCAAGAGACCCAGTACTTC. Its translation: CASSLLANQETQYF.

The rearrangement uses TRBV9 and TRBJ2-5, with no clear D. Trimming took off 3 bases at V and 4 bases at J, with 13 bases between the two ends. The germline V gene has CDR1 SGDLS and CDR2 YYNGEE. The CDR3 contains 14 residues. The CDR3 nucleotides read TGTGCCAGCAGCGCATCCTCGGGCGGAGAGACCCAGTACTTC. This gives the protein CASSASSGGETQYF.

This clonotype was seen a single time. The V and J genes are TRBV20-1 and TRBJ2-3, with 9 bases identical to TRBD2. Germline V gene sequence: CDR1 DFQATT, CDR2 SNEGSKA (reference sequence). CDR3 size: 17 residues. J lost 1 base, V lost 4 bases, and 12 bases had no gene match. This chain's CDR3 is CSATLLRGGFGTDTQYF. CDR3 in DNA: TGCAGTGCTACCCTGCTGCGGGGGGGCTTCGGCACAGATACGCAGTATTTT.